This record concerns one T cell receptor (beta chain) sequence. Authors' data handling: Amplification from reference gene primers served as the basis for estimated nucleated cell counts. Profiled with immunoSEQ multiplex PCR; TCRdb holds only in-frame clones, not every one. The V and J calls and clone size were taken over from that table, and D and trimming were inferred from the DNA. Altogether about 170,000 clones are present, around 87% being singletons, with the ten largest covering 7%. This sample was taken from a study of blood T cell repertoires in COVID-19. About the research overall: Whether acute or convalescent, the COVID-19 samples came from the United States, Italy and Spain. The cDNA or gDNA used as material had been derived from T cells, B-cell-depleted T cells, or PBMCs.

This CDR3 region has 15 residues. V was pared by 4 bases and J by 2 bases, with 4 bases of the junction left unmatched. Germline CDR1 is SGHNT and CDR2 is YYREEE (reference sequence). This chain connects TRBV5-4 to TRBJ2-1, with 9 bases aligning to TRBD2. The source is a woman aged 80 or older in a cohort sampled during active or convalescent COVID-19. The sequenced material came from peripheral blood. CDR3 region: CASSLTSGTYNEQFF. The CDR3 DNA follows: TGTGCCAGCAGCCTGACTAGCGGAACCTACAATGAGCAGTTCTTC.